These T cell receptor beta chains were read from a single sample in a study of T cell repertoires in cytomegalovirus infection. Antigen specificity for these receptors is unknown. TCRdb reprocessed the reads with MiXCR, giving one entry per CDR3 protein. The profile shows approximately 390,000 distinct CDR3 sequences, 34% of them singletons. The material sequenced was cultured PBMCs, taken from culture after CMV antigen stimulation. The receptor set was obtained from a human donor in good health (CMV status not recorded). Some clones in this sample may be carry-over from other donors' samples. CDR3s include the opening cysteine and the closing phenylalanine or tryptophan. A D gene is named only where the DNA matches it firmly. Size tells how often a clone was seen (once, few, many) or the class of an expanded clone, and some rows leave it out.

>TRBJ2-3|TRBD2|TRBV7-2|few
TGTGCCAGCGGAAGCGGGATCTCAGATACGCAGTATTTT
CASGSGISDTQYF
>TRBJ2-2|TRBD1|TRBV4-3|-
TGCGCCAGCAGCCGAGGACAGGGGAGCGGGGAGCTGTTTTTT
CASSRGQGSGELFF
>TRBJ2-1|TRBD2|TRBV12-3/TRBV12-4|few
TGTGCCAGCAGTTTTGAGCTAGCGGGTTACAATGAGCAGTTCTTC
CASSFELAGYNEQFF
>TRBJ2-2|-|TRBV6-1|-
TGTGCCAGCAGCCGGGGACAAAGCAGCACCGGGGAGCTGTTTTTT
CASSRGQSSTGELFF
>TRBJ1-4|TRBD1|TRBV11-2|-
TGTGCCAGCAGTCAAACAGGGGGCGTTGAAAAACTGTTTTTT
CASSQTGGVEKLFF
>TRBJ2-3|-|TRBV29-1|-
TGCAGCGTTGTCAGGGGATACACAGATACGCAGTATTTT
CSVVRGYTDTQYF
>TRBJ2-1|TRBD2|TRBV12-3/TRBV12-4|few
TGTGCCAGCAGTTCCCTTGGTGGACCCAGCGGGGCCAGTGAGCAGTTCTTC
CASSSLGGPSGASEQFF
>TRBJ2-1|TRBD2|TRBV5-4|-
TGTGCCAGCAGCCCCAGCGGGAGGGGGCGAAATGAGCAGTTCTTC
CASSPSGRGRNEQFF
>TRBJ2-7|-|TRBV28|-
TGTGCCAGCAGTGGACCCCTGGAGCAGTACTTC
CASSGPLEQYF
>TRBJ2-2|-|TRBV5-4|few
TGTGCCAGCAGCACTGAAGCGAACACCGGGGAGCTGTTTTTT
CASSTEANTGELFF